Presented here are 6 T cell receptor beta chains from one specimen sequenced in a study of control samples from healthy donors and cancer patients. The protocol was immunoSEQ multiplex PCR, while the TCRdb copy is restricted to in-frame clones and leaves out a portion. The sample includes 15,000 to 20,000 clones, roughly 91% of them seen just once. Sequenced: PBMCs. The receptors were sampled from a man aged 55 to 70 with head and neck cancer.

The chain uses TRBV5-1 and TRBJ2-1; D perhaps matches TRBD1 (6 bases). The germline V gene has CDR1 SGHRS and CDR2 YFSETQ. This CDR3 contains 15 residues. Between the trimmed V and J ends, which lost 4 bases and 9 bases, there was a span of 20 bases. The CDR3 sequence: CASSDGTRGGSEQFF. The CDR3 DNA sequence: TGCGCCAGCAGCGACGGGACAAGAGGCGGAAGTGAGCAGTTCTTC.

The chain carries TRBV27 and TRBJ2-7; D is uncertain. V lost 6 bases and J lost 2, with 11 bases in between. The CDR3 totals 13 residues. Germline V gene lookup returns CDR1 MNHEY and CDR2 SMNVEV (reference sequence). This CDR3 is CASSPGVTYEQYF. In DNA, the CDR3 is TGTGCCAGCAGCCCAGGTGTGACCTACGAGCAGTACTTC.

The chain joins TRBV5-1 to TRBJ1-4; 9 bases are shared with TRBD1. With 4 bases clipped from V and 8 bases from J, the junction kept 9 bases outside the gene matches. Germline V gives CDR1 SGHRS, CDR2 YFSETQ. The CDR3 has 15 residues. The CDR3 coding sequence is TGCGCCAGCAGCCAGGGGGGACAGGGTAACGAAAAACTGTTTTTT. Translation gives CASSQGGQGNEKLFF.

The chain is built from TRBV5-1 and TRBJ2-7; 8 bases are shared with TRBD1. The CDR3 totals 15 residues. Germline-derived CDR1 and CDR2 are SGHRS and YFSETQ. V shed 1 base, J shed 5 bases, and the junction held 8 bases outside the gene matches. CDR3 coding DNA: TGCGCCAGCAGCTTGTCGGACAGGGTAACTAACGAGCAGTACTTC. Protein product: CASSLSDRVTNEQYF.

The gene calls are TRBV11-3 and TRBJ1-1; D is possibly TRBD1 (5 bases). The CDR3 sequence is 12 residues long. Germline CDR1 reads SGHNT; CDR2 reads YENEEA. The ends were cut back, 4 bases at V and 4 bases at J, with 7 bases in the middle. The CDR3 DNA follows: TGTGCCAGCAGCTCTGGGGGCACTGAAGCTTTCTTT. Translating gives CASSSGGTEAFF.

The gene calls are TRBV18 and TRBJ1-6; D is possibly TRBD1 (5 bases). This CDR3 comprises 16 residues. Germline CDR1 is KGHSH and CDR2 is LQKENI. Between the trimmed V and J ends, which lost 6 bases and 4 bases, there was a span of 16 bases. This chain's CDR3 is CASSAQGPGYNSPLHF. The CDR3 DNA sequence: TGTGCCAGCTCGGCGCAGGGCCCGGGGTATAATTCACCCCTCCACTTT.